This is a list of T cell receptor beta chains from one sample in a study of blood T cell repertoires in COVID-19. Sequencing was performed with immunoSEQ multiplex PCR; in TCRdb, only in-frame clones are kept and a portion is missing. The table lists 150,000 or so clones, 85% to 90% of them singletons. The sequencing input was peripheral blood. These TCRs come from a man in his sixties with COVID-19, enrolled during active disease. Each CDR3 is given with its conserved first and last residue. A D gene is named only where the DNA matches it firmly. For some rows the clone size is stated as once, few or many, or as a class when expanded; others skip it.

J gene: TRBJ2-3; D gene: TRBD2; V gene: TRBV6-2/TRBV6-3; clone size: -; CDR3 DNA: TGTGCCAGCAGTTACTTAATCGGACTAGCGGGGATAACTAGCACAGATACGCAGTATTTT; CDR3 protein: CASSYLIGLAGITSTDTQYF
J gene: TRBJ1-1; D gene: TRBD1; V gene: TRBV15; clone size: -; CDR3 DNA: TGTGCCACCAGCAGAGGCCCGGACAGGGGCTCTGGGGGGAACACTGAAGCTTTCTTT; CDR3 protein: CATSRGPDRGSGGNTEAFF
J gene: TRBJ2-2; D gene: TRBD1; V gene: TRBV28; clone size: -; CDR3 DNA: TGTGCCAGCACCCGATGGCAGGGGGACACCGGGGAGCTGTTTTTT; CDR3 protein: CASTRWQGDTGELFF
J gene: TRBJ1-5; D gene: -; V gene: TRBV28; clone size: -; CDR3 DNA: TGTGCCAGCAGTGGGGGCCACTATAGCAATCAGCCCCAGCATTTT; CDR3 protein: CASSGGHYSNQPQHF
J gene: TRBJ1-1; D gene: -; V gene: TRBV7-2; clone size: -; CDR3 DNA: TGTGCCAGCAGCGGAGGCAGGAACACTGAAGCTTTCTTT; CDR3 protein: CASSGGRNTEAFF
J gene: TRBJ2-4; D gene: -; V gene: TRBV14; clone size: once; CDR3 DNA: TGTGCCAGCAGCCAAGGAGGGTTCAAAAACATTCAGTACTTC; CDR3 protein: CASSQGGFKNIQYF
J gene: TRBJ1-3; D gene: -; V gene: TRBV27; clone size: -; CDR3 DNA: TGTGCCAGCAGTTTAACACCCCCCTTAAGCTCTGGAAACACCATATATTTT; CDR3 protein: CASSLTPPLSSGNTIYF
J gene: TRBJ1-1; D gene: -; V gene: TRBV14; clone size: -; CDR3 DNA: TGTGCCAGCAGCCCCCGACAGGTCATGAACACTGAAGCTTTCTTT; CDR3 protein: CASSPRQVMNTEAFF
J gene: TRBJ1-1; D gene: -; V gene: TRBV7-2; clone size: -; CDR3 DNA: TGTGCCAGCAGCTTAGGCCAGGTGAACACTGAAGCTTTCTTT; CDR3 protein: CASSLGQVNTEAFF
J gene: TRBJ1-2; D gene: -; V gene: TRBV28; clone size: -; CDR3 DNA: TGTGCCACCTCCCCCGGGTTGGGTGGCTACACCTTC; CDR3 protein: CATSPGLGGYTF
J gene: TRBJ1-2; D gene: TRBD1; V gene: TRBV5-5; clone size: -; CDR3 DNA: TGTGCCAGCAGCTTGGAAGTCAGGGGGCAAGGCTACACCTTC; CDR3 protein: CASSLEVRGQGYTF
J gene: TRBJ1-5; D gene: -; V gene: TRBV7-9; clone size: -; CDR3 DNA: TGTGCCAGCAGCCCAGGACTCCTGGCCGGTCAGCCCCAGCATTTT; CDR3 protein: CASSPGLLAGQPQHF
J gene: TRBJ2-7; D gene: TRBD1; V gene: TRBV19; clone size: -; CDR3 DNA: TGTGCCAGTAGTAACCAGGGGGCCTACGAGCAGTACTTC; CDR3 protein: CASSNQGAYEQYF
J gene: TRBJ2-3; D gene: TRBD1; V gene: TRBV30; clone size: -; CDR3 DNA: TGTGCCTGGAGTGTACAGGGGCTGGCAGATACGCAGTATTTT; CDR3 protein: CAWSVQGLADTQYF
J gene: TRBJ1-1; D gene: -; V gene: TRBV29-1; clone size: -; CDR3 DNA: TGCAGCGTTGAAGTTATGGCGGGGAGGAACACTGAAGCTTTCTTT; CDR3 protein: CSVEVMAGRNTEAFF
J gene: TRBJ1-4; D gene: TRBD1; V gene: TRBV7-9; clone size: -; CDR3 DNA: TGTGCCAGCAGACCACAGGGGGCAACTAATGAAAAACTGTTTTTT; CDR3 protein: CASRPQGATNEKLFF
J gene: TRBJ2-7; D gene: TRBD1; V gene: TRBV7-2; clone size: once; CDR3 DNA: TGTGCCAGCAGCCCATCCGGGACAGAATACTACGAGCAGTACTTC; CDR3 protein: CASSPSGTEYYEQYF
J gene: TRBJ1-4; D gene: -; V gene: TRBV28; clone size: -; CDR3 DNA: TGTGCCAGCAGTCAGGGAGGGACGAATAATGAAAAACTGTTTTTT; CDR3 protein: CASSQGGTNNEKLFF
J gene: TRBJ1-3; D gene: -; V gene: TRBV6-1; clone size: -; CDR3 DNA: TGTGCCAGCAGTGAAGAAGAAGGGAGAAGCTCTGGAAACACCATATATTTT; CDR3 protein: CASSEEEGRSSGNTIYF
J gene: TRBJ1-1; D gene: -; V gene: TRBV2; clone size: many; CDR3 DNA: TGTGCCAGCAGTGGGGATAGACAGCTGCCGGCTTTCTTT; CDR3 protein: CASSGDRQLPAFF
J gene: TRBJ1-3; D gene: -; V gene: TRBV6-5; clone size: -; CDR3 DNA: TGTGCCAGCAAATTTGCGGTTGCATCTGGAAACACCATATATTTT; CDR3 protein: CASKFAVASGNTIYF
J gene: TRBJ1-5; D gene: -; V gene: TRBV2; clone size: -; CDR3 DNA: TGTGCCAGCAGTGACCAGGTATTGGGCCAGCCCCAGCATTTT; CDR3 protein: CASSDQVLGQPQHF
J gene: TRBJ1-4; D gene: TRBD1; V gene: TRBV18; clone size: once; CDR3 DNA: TGTGCCAGCTCACCACCGGGACAGGGTAGGGAAAAACTGTTTTTT; CDR3 protein: CASSPPGQGREKLFF
J gene: TRBJ1-5; D gene: TRBD1; V gene: TRBV19; clone size: -; CDR3 DNA: TGTGCCAGCAAGAGGGCAGGGGGTACCATTGGCAATCAGCCCCAGCATTTT; CDR3 protein: CASKRAGGTIGNQPQHF
J gene: TRBJ2-7; D gene: -; V gene: TRBV7-9; clone size: -; CDR3 DNA: TGTGCCAGCAGCTTAGACAGGGTCTACGAGCAGTACTTC; CDR3 protein: CASSLDRVYEQYF
J gene: TRBJ2-2; D gene: TRBD1; V gene: TRBV15; clone size: -; CDR3 DNA: TGTGCCACCAGCGGACAGGGGGCTAAGACCGGGGAGCTGTTTTTT; CDR3 protein: CATSGQGAKTGELFF
J gene: TRBJ1-5; D gene: -; V gene: TRBV4-2; clone size: -; CDR3 DNA: TGTGCCAGCAGCCAAGATTTCGGTCAGCCCCAGCATTTT; CDR3 protein: CASSQDFGQPQHF
J gene: TRBJ1-6; D gene: -; V gene: TRBV28; clone size: -; CDR3 DNA: TGTGCCAGCAATACCCTCGGGGAGGCCTCCTATAATTCACCCCTCCACTTT; CDR3 protein: CASNTLGEASYNSPLHF
J gene: TRBJ1-1; D gene: -; V gene: TRBV2; clone size: -; CDR3 DNA: TGTGCCAGCAGTGAAGAAGGGGTGGGCACTGAAGCTTTCTTT; CDR3 protein: CASSEEGVGTEAFF
J gene: TRBJ2-3; D gene: TRBD1; V gene: TRBV29-1; clone size: -; CDR3 DNA: TGCAGCGTTGTCTACGCTCGGGACAGGGCGGATACGCAGTATTTT; CDR3 protein: CSVVYARDRADTQYF
J gene: TRBJ1-2; D gene: -; V gene: TRBV27; clone size: -; CDR3 DNA: TGTGCCAGCAGTTCGGGGGGCGGCTATGGCTACACCTTC; CDR3 protein: CASSSGGGYGYTF
J gene: TRBJ2-3; D gene: -; V gene: TRBV4-1; clone size: -; CDR3 DNA: TGCGCCAGCAGCCTCCAACTGCGGGGAGGCACAGATACGCAGTATTTT; CDR3 protein: CASSLQLRGGTDTQYF
J gene: TRBJ1-1; D gene: TRBD1; V gene: TRBV9; clone size: -; CDR3 DNA: TGTGCCAGCAGCGTACTCGCAGGGGGTGAAGCTTTCTTT; CDR3 protein: CASSVLAGGEAFF
J gene: TRBJ1-1; D gene: TRBD1; V gene: TRBV30; clone size: -; CDR3 DNA: TGTGCCTGCCGGACAGGGGTTAGCACTGAAGCTTTCTTT; CDR3 protein: CACRTGVSTEAFF
J gene: TRBJ1-3; D gene: -; V gene: TRBV30; clone size: -; CDR3 DNA: TGTGCCTGGAGTCGGTTCTCTGGAAACACCATATATTTT; CDR3 protein: CAWSRFSGNTIYF
J gene: TRBJ1-1; D gene: -; V gene: TRBV7-3; clone size: -; CDR3 DNA: TGTGCCAGCAGCCTTCAGGGGAACACTGAAGCTTTCTTT; CDR3 protein: CASSLQGNTEAFF
J gene: TRBJ2-1; D gene: TRBD1; V gene: TRBV27; clone size: -; CDR3 DNA: TGTGCCAGCAGCCTAGTGCAGGGGGTGGTCTACAATGAGCAGTTCTTC; CDR3 protein: CASSLVQGVVYNEQFF